This T cell receptor beta chain was documented in a study of shared clonotypes between healthy human individuals. The V gene's germline CDR1 is MGHDK and CDR2 SYGVNS. V shed 2 bases and J 4 bases; nucleotides not matched to a gene: 7. The CDR3 covers 15 residues. Clones were sequenced by immunoSEQ multiplex PCR, and TCRdb holds only the in-frame ones, with some missing. The top ten clones hold around 0.37% of a sample with 2 million to 3 million clones, 80% to 95% of them seen once. This receptor was taken from a man younger than 35 in good health. Some clones in this sample may be carry-over from other donors' samples. The sample taken for sequencing was naive CD4+ T cells from PBMCs. Subset specified: CD45RA+ positively selected. This chain uses TRBV25-1 with TRBJ1-2; 7 bases fit TRBD1. The CDR3 here is CASSETGQEFYGYTF. Written as DNA, the CDR3 is TGTGCCAGCAGTGAAACAGGACAGGAATTCTATGGCTACACCTTC.